The clone carrying this T cell receptor (beta chain) was observed once. The method was immunoSEQ multiplex PCR; TCRdb's version includes in-frame clones alone and lacks a portion of them. The sample lists 110,000 to 150,000 clones, roughly 90% occurring once. The junction had 3 bases not matched to a gene; V was cut back by 6 bases and J by 3 bases. In germline, CDR1 is MNHEY, CDR2 SVGAGI. The CDR3 has 13 residues. The data were obtained in a study of blood T cell repertoires in COVID-19. The wider study: The United States, Italy and Spain were the sources of the acute and convalescent COVID-19 samples.

This sequence joins TRBV6-5 and TRBJ2-7; TRBD2 agrees at 9 bases. The TCR sequence derives from a man aged 55 to 70 with active or convalescent COVID-19. Specimen: peripheral blood. Here the CDR3 reads CASSGTSYYEQYF. CDR3 coding DNA: TGTGCCAGCAGCGGGACTAGCTACTACGAGCAGTACTTC.